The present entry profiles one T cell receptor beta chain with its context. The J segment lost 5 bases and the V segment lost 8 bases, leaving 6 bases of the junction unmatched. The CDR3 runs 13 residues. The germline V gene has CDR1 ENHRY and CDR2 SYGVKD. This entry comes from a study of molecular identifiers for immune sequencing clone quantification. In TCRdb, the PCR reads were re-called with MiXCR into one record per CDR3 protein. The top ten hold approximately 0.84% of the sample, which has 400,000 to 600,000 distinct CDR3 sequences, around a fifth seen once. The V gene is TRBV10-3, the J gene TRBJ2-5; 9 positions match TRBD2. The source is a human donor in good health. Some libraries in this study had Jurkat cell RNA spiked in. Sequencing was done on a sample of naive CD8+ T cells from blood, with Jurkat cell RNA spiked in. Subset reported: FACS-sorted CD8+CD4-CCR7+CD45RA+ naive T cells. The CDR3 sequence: CAISREGRETQYF. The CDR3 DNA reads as TGTGCCATCTCGCGGGAGGGCCGGGAGACCCAGTACTTC.